This entry is about one T cell receptor beta chain. As yet, its antigen is unknown. This CDR3 region has 15 residues. Germline V lookup: CDR1 GTSNPN, CDR2 SVGIG (reference sequence). V shed 8 bases and J 7 bases; nucleotides not matched to a gene: 16. This entry is derived from a study of T-cell reconstitution after alpha-beta-depleted transplantation in children. Study-level findings and limits: Among T cells one year after transplant, newly produced cells accounted for most counts and diversity.

During its preparation, the TCRbeta library received unique molecular identifiers. TCRdb re-derived calls from the PCR reads in MiXCR, one entry per CDR3 protein. The sample has 440,000 or so distinct CDR3 sequences, over 40% seen once; the top ten hold under 30%. The sequence was obtained from a girl aged 2-10 years with aplastic anemia, due to receive a stem cell transplant. The sample consisted of PBMCs, taken before TCRalphabeta/CD19-depleted stem cell transplant. The chain employs TRBV30 and TRBJ2-1, with 8 positions matching TRBD1. The CDR3 here is CAGKSQQGAWNEQFF. In nucleotides, the CDR3 is TGTGCCGGCAAATCGCAGCAGGGGGCATGGAATGAGCAGTTCTTC.